The source of this T cell receptor beta chain is a study of blood T cell repertoires in COVID-19. Study-level background: The United States, Italy and Spain were the sources of the acute and convalescent COVID-19 samples.

The CDR3 spans 14 residues. Germline V gene data show CDR1 as LNHDA and CDR2 as SQIVND (reference sequence). Trimming shortened V by 5 bases and J by 10 bases, and 17 bases separated the two germline ends. Original processing methods: Researchers report that nucleated cell counts were estimated from reference gene primer amplification. Clones were read by immunoSEQ multiplex PCR, and TCRdb kept only the in-frame ones, dropping some. V and J calls and clone size are given by that table; D and trimming were obtained from the DNA. The table has around 150,000 clones, roughly 90% seen once; the top ten hold about 4.6%. Enrolment of Seattle patients took place during active infection, and they were followed longitudinally.

Input material: peripheral blood. The sequence was obtained from a man under 40 with COVID-19, enrolled during active disease. V usage is TRBV19 and J usage is TRBJ2-2; TRBD1 might be the D (6 bases). CDR3 loop: CASSSSQGLLELFF. Here the CDR3 DNA reads TGTGCCAGTAGTTCCTCACAGGGTTTGTTGGAGCTGTTTTTT.